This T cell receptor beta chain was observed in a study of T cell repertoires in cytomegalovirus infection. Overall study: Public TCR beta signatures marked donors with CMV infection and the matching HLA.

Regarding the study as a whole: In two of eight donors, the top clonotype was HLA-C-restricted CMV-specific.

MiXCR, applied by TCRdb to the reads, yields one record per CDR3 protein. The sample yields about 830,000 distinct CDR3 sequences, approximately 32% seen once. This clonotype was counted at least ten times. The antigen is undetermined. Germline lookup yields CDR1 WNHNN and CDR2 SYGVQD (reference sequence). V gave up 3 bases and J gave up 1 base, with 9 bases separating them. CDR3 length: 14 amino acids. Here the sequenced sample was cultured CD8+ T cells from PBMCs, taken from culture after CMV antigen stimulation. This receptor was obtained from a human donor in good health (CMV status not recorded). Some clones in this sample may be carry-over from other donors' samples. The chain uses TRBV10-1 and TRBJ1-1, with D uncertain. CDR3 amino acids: CASSETASNTEAFF. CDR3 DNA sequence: TGCGCCAGCAGTGAAACAGCTTCGAACACTGAAGCTTTCTTT.